This T cell receptor beta chain was retrieved from a study of blood T cell repertoires in COVID-19. Categorization into cohorts depended on clinical history that participants reported. Clones were read by immunoSEQ multiplex PCR, and TCRdb kept only the in-frame ones, dropping some. The repertoire holds approximately 200,000 clones, with around 84% as singletons. There are 17 residues in the CDR3. Germline CDR1 is KGHDR and CDR2 is SFDVKD. V shed 2 bases, J shed 4 bases, and the junction held 7 bases outside the gene matches. The source of this sequence is a man in his forties who had recovered from COVID-19. The rearrangement links TRBV24-1 to TRBJ2-3; TRBD2 matches 11 bases. Input material: PBMCs or T cells enriched from blood (not recorded which). CDR3 coding DNA: TGTGCCACCAGTGATTCCCTGACTAGCGGGACGTCAGATACGCAGTATTTT. This encodes CATSDSLTSGTSDTQYF.